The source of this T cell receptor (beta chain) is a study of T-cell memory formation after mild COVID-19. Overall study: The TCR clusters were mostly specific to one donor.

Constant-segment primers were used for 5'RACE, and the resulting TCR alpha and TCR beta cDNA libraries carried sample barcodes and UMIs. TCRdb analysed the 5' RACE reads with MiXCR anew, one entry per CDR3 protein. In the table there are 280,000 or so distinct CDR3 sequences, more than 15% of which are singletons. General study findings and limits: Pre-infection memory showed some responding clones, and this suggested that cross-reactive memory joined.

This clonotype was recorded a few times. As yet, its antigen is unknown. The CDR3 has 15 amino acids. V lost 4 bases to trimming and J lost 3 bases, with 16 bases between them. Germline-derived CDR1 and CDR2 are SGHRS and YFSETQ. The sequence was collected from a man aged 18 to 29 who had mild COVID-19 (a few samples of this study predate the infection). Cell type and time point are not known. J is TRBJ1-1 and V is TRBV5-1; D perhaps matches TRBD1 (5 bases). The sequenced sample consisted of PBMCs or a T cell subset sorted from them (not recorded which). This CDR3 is CASSLRDDRDTEAFF. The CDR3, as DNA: TGCGCCAGCAGCCTAAGGGACGATCGGGACACTGAAGCTTTCTTT.